The text below deals with one T cell receptor beta chain. This sample stems from a study of identical twins. Germline V gene sequence: CDR1 SNHLY, CDR2 FYNNEI. V was pared by 5 bases and J by 10 bases, with 12 bases between. This CDR3 is 12 amino acids long. MiXCR was run by TCRdb on the 5' RACE reads, yielding one entry per CDR3 protein. Counted here are 450,000 or so distinct CDR3 sequences, 12% to 15% occurring once; the ten biggest clones make up 0.52%. This same sample was also taken into another study, of yellow fever vaccine responses in identical twins.

The source is a woman aged 18-30 years in good health. Sequencing was carried out using CD4+ T cells sorted from blood. The chain couples TRBV2 to TRBJ2-1; D tentatively fits TRBD1 or TRBD2 (5 bases each). CDR3 in DNA: TGTGCCAGCAGTCCTGAGGGGAAGGAGCAGTTCTTC. Protein sequence: CASSPEGKEQFF. The full variable domain, rest sourced from reference TRBV2 and TRBJ2-1, is EPEVTQTPSHQVTQMGQEVILRCVPISNHLYFYWYRQILGQKVEFLVSFYNNEISEKSEIFDDQFSVERPDGSNFTLKIRSTKLEDSAMYFCASSPEGKEQFFGPGTRLTVL.